The present TCR beta chain was sequenced within a study of T-cell reconstitution after alpha-beta-depleted transplantation in children. TCRbeta library preparation incorporated unique molecular identifiers. TCRdb called the PCR reads again in MiXCR, with one record for every CDR3 protein. The data hold about 900,000 distinct CDR3 sequences, with 25% to 30% observed a single time. Remarks on this clonotype: Its target is unknown.

Study results and limitations: About two months after transplant, alpha-beta T cells reportedly came from several hundred expanded graft clones.

The receptor's source is a boy in the first two years of life who had a stem cell transplant for SCID, so the T cells may come from the graft donor. The input for sequencing was PBMCs, mostly from graft donor cells, taken 360 days after TCRalphabeta/CD19-depleted stem cell transplant.

The CDR3 DNA follows: TGTGCCAGTAGTATCCTGGACAGGGCTCAGCCCCAGCATTTT. Its protein is CASSILDRAQPQHF. J is TRBJ1-5 and V is TRBV19; 8 nucleotides agree with TRBD1. This CDR3 region has 14 residues. Germline V CDR1 and CDR2: LNHDA, SQIVND (reference sequence). Germline trimming cut 3 bases from V and 6 bases from J; bases unmatched to any gene: 4.